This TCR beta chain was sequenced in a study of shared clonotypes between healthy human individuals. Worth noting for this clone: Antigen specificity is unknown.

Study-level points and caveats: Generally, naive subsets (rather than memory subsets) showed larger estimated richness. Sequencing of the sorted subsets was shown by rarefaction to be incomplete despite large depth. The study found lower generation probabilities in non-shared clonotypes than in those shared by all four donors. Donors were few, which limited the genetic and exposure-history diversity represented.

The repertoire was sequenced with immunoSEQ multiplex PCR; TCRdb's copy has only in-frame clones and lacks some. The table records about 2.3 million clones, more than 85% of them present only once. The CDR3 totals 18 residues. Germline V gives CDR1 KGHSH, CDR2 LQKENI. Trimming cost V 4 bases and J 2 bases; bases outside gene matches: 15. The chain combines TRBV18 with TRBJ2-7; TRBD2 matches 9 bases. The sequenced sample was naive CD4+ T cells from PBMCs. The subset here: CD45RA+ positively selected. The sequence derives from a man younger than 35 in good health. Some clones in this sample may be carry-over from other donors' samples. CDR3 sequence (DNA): TGTGCCAGCTCACAGCAGTGGGGTAGCGGGAGTCAGGCCTACGAGCAGTACTTC. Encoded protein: CASSQQWGSGSQAYEQYF.